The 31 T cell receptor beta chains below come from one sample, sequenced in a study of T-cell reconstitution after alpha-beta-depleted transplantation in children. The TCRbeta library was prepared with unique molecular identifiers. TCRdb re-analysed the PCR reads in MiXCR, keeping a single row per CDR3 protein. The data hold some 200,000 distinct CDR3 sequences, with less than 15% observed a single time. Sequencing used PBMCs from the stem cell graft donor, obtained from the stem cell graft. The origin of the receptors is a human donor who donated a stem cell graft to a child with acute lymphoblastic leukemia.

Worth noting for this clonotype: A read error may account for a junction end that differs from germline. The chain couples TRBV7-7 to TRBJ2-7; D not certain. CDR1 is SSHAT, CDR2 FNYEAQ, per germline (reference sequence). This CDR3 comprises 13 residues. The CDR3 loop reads CASSPLGSYEQYF. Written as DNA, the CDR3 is TGTGCTAGCAGTCCCCTCGGGTCCTACGAGCAGTACTTC.

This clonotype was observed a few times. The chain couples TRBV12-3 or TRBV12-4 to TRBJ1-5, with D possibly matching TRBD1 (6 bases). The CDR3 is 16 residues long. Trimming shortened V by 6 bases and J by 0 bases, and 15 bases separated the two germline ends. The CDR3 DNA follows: TGTGCCAGCAGCCCCCCGTGGACAGATAGCAATCAGCCCCAGCATTTT. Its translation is CASSPPWTDSNQPQHF.

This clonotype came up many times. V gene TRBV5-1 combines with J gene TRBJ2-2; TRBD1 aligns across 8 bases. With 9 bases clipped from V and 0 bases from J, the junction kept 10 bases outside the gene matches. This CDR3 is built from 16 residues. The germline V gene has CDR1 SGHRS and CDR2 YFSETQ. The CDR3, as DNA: TGCGCCACCACGGACAGGGTTGACGCGAACACCGGGGAGCTGTTTTTT. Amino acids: CATTDRVDANTGELFF.

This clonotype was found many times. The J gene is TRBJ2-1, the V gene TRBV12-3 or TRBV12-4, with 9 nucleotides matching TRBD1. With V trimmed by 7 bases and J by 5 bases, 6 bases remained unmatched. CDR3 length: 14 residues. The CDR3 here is CASTQGAPHNEQFF. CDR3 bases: TGTGCCAGCACACAGGGGGCGCCGCACAATGAGCAGTTCTTC.

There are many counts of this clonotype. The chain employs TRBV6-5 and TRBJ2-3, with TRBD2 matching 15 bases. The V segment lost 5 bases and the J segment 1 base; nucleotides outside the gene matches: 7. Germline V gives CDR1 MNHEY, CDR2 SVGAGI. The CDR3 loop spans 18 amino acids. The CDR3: CASSPGTSGRRGTDTQYF. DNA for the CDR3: TGTGCCAGCAGTCCTGGGACTAGCGGGAGGCGAGGCACAGATACGCAGTATTTT.

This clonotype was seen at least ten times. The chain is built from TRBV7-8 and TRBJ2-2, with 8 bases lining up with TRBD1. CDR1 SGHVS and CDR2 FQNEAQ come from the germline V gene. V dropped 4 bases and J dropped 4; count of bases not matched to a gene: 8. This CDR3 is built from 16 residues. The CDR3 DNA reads TGTGCCAGCAGCTACAGGGCCAGGGGGCTCACCGGGGAGCTGTTTTTT. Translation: CASSYRARGLTGELFF.

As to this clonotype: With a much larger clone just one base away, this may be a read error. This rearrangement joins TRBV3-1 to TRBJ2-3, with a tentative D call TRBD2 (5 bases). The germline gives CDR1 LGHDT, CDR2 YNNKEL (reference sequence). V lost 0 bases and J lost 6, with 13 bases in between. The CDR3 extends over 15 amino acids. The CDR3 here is CASSQEVDLLDTQYF. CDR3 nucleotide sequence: TGTGCCAGCAGCCAAGAAGTGGACTTATTGGATACGCAGTATTTT.

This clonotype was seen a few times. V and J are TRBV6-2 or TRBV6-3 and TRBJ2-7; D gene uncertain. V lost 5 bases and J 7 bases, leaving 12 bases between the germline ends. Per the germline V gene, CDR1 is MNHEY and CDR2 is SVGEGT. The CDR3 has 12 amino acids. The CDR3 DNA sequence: TGTGCCAGCAGTCTCTTCCGATCGGAGCAGTACTTC. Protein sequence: CASSLFRSEQYF.

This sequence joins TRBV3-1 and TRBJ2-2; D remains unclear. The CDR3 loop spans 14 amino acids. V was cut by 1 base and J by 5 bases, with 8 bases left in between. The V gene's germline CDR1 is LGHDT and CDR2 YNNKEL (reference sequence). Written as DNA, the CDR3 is TGTGCCAGCAGCCAAGTAGTGGTAACCGGGGAGCTGTTTTTT. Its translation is CASSQVVVTGELFF.

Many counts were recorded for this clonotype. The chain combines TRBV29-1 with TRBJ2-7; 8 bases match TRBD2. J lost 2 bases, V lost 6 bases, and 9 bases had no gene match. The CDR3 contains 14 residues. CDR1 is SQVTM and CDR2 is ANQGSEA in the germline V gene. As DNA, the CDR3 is TGCAGCGTCACCGGGGGGGGCCGAACCTACGAGCAGTACTTC. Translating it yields CSVTGGGRTYEQYF.

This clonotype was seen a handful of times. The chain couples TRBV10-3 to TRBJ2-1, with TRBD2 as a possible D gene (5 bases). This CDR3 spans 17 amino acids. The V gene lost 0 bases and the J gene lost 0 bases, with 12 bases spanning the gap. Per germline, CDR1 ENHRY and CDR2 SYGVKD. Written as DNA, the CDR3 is TGTGCCATCAGTGAGTCGGGAACTAGTAGCTCCTACAATGAGCAGTTCTTC. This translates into CAISESGTSSSYNEQFF.

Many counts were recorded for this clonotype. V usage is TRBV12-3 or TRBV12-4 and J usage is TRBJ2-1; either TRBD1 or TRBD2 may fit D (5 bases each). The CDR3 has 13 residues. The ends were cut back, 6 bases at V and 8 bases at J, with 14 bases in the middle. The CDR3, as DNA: TGTGCCAGCAGGGGACGGGTGGGGCATGAGCAGTTCTTC. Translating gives CASRGRVGHEQFF.

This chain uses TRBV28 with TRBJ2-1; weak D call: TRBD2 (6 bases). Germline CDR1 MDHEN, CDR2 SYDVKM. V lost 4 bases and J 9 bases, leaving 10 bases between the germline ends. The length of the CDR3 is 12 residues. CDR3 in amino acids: CASSSGVGEQFF. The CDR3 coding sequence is TGTGCCAGCAGTTCGGGGGTCGGTGAGCAGTTCTTC.

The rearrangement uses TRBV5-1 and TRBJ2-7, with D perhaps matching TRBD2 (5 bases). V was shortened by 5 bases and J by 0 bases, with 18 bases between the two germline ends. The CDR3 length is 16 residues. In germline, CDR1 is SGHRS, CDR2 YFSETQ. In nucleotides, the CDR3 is TGCGCCAGCAGTGGGAGAAAAAGAAATCTCTCCTACGAGCAGTACTTC. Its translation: CASSGRKRNLSYEQYF.

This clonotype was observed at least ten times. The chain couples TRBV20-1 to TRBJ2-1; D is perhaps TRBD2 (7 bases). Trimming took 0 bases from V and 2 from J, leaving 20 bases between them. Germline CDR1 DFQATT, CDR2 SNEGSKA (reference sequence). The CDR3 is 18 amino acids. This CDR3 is CSARDRGLADPTYNEQFF. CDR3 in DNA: TGCAGTGCTAGAGATCGGGGGCTAGCGGACCCTACCTACAATGAGCAGTTCTTC.

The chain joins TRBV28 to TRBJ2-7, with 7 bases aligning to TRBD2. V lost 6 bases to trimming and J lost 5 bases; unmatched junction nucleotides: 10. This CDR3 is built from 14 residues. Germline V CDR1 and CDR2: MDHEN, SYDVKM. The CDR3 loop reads CASSPRMGGDEQYF. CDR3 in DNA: TGTGCCAGCAGCCCCAGGATGGGGGGGGACGAGCAGTACTTC.

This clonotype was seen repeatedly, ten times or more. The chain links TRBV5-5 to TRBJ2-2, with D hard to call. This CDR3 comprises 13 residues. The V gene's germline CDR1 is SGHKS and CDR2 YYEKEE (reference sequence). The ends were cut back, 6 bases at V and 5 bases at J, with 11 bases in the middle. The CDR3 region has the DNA TGTGCCAGCACCTTCACGTTGACCGGGGAGCTGTTTTTT. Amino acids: CASTFTLTGELFF.

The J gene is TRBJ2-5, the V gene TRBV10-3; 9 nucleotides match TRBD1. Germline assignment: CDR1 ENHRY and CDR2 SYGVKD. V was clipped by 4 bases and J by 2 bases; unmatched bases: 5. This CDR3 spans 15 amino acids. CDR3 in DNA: TGTGCCATCAGTGGAGGGGACAGGGAACAAGAGACCCAGTACTTC. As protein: CAISGGDREQETQYF.

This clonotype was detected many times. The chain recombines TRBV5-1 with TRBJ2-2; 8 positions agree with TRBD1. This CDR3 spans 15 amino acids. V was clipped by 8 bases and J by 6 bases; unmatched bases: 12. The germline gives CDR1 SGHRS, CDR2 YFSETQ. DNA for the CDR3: TGCGCCAGTTATCGGACAGGGTTTTACTCCGGGGAGCTGTTTTTT. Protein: CASYRTGFYSGELFF.

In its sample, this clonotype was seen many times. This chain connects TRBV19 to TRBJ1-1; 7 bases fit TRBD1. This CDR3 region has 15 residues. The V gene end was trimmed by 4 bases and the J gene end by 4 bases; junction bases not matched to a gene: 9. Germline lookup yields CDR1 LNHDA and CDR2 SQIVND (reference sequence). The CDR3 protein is CASSKSSGGATEAFF. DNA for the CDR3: TGTGCCAGTAGTAAGTCGTCAGGGGGTGCCACTGAAGCTTTCTTT.

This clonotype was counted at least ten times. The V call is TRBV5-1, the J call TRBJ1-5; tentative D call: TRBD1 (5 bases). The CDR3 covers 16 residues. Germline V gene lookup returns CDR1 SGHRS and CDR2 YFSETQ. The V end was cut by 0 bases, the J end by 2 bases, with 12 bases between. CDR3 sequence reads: CASSLDGGMGNQPQHF. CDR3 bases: TGCGCCAGCAGCTTGGATGGGGGAATGGGCAATCAGCCCCAGCATTTT.

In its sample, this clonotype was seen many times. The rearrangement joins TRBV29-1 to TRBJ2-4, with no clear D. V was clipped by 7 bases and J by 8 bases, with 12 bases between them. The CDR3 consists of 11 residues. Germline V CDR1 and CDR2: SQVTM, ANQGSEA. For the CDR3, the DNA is TGCAGCGCGGGCCTTAGGGACATTCAGTACTTC. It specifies CSAGLRDIQYF.

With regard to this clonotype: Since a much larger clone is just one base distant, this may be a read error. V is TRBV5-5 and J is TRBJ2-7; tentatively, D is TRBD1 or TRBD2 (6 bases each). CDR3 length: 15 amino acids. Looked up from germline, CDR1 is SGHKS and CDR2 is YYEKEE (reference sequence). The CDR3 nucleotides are TGTGCCAGCAGCTTGTTGGGGGGCGGGTTCTACGTGCAGTACTTC. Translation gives CASSLLGGGFYVQYF.

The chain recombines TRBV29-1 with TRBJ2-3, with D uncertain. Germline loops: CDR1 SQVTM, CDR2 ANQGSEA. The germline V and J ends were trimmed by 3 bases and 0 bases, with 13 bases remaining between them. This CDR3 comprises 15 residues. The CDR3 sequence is CSVEIWQASTDTQYF. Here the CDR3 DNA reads TGCAGCGTTGAGATTTGGCAGGCTAGCACAGATACGCAGTATTTT.

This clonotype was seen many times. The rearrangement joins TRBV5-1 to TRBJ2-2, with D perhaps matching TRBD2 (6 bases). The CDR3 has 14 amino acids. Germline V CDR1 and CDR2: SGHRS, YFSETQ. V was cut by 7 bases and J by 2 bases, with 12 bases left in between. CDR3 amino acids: CASGRDSNTGELFF. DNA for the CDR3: TGCGCCAGCGGGCGGGACTCAAACACCGGGGAGCTGTTTTTT.

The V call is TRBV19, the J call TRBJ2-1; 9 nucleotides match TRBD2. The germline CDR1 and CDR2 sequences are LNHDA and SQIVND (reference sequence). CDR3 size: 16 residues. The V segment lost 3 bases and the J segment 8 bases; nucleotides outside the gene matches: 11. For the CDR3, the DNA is TGTGCCAGTAGTATCAGTGCGGGAGGGCGTTTCGATGAGCAGTTCTTC. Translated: CASSISAGGRFDEQFF. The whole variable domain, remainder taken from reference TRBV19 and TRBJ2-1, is DGGITQSPKYLFRKEGQNVTLSCEQNLNHDAMYWYRQDPGQGLRLIYYSQIVNDFQKGDIAEGYSVSREKKESFPLTVTSAQKNPTAFYLCASSISAGGRFDEQFFGPGTRLTVL.

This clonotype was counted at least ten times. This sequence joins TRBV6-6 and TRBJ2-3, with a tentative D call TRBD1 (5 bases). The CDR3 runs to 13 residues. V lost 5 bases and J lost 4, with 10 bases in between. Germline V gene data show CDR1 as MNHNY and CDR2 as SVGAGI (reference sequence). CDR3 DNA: TGTGCCAGCAGTCAAAACAGGCCAGATACGCAGTATTTT. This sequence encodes CASSQNRPDTQYF.

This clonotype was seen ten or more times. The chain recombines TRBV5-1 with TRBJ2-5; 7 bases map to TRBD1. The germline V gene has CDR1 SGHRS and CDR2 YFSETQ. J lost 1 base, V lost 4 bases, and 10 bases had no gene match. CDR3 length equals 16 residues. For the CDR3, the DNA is TGCGCCAGCAGCACCGACCACGGGACAGTCCAAGAGACCCAGTACTTC. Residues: CASSTDHGTVQETQYF.

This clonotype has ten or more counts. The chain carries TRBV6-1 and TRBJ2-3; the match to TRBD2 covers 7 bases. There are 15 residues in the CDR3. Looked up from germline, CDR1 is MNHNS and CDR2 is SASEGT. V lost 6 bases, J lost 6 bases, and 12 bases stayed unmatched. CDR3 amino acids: CASSVYRDYKDTQYF. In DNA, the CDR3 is TGTGCCAGCAGCGTTTACCGGGACTACAAGGATACGCAGTATTTT.

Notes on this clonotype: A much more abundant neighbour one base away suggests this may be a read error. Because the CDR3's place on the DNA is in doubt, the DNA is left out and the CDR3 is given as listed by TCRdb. CDR3 loop: CASSFLENTQAFF. The chain combines TRBV12-3 or TRBV12-4 with TRBJ1-1. Both ends counted, the CDR3 spans 13 residues.

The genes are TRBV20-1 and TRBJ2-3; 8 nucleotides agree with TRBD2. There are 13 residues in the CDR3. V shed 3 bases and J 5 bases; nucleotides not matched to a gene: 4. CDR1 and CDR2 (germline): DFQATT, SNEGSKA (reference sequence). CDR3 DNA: TGCAGTGCTAGCGGGAGGGCCCAAGATACGCAGTATTTT. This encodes CSASGRAQDTQYF.